This TCR beta chain was identified during a study of shared clonotypes between healthy human individuals. For the study at large: The study used three CD4 naive, three CD4 memory, two CD8 naive and one CD8 memory plate per donor.

Comment on this clone: Its target is not known.

Findings and caveats of the study: In contrast to clonotypes shared by all four donors, non-shared clonotypes had lower generation probabilities.

The CDR3 sequence is 14 residues long. The J segment lost 3 bases and the V segment lost 5 bases, leaving 5 bases of the junction unmatched. Germline V gene data show CDR1 as SEHNR and CDR2 as FQNEAQ (reference sequence). TCRdb's copy holds only in-frame clones and misses some; the assay was immunoSEQ multiplex PCR. The table lists roughly 380,000 clones, about 96% of them singletons. The donors, all of them Caucasian adults, lived in Nashville, Tennessee. This TCR came from a man aged 30 to 45 in good health. The chain carries TRBV7-9 and TRBJ2-7; 9 bases align to TRBD1. Source material: memory CD8+ T cells sorted from blood. The subset denotes: CD45RO+ cells pooled with CCR7-negative TemRA cells. The DNA of the CDR3 is TGTGCCAGCAGCCAAGAGGACAGGGGCTACGAGCAGTACTTC. This gives the protein CASSQEDRGYEQYF.